These 3 T cell receptor beta chains share one sample of origin, sequenced in a study of neurological immune-mediated disorders. One entry per CDR3 protein results from TCRdb running MiXCR on the 5' RACE reads. The sample holds under 85,000 distinct CDR3 sequences, 10% seen once. The sample comprised PBMCs. The receptor source for this set is a man aged 40-50 years in good health.

This clonotype has ten or more counts. The V gene is TRBV6-1, the J gene TRBJ2-7; D uncertain. V gave up 8 bases and J gave up 4 bases, with 21 bases separating them. The germline V gene has CDR1 MNHNS and CDR2 SASEGT. CDR3 size: 15 residues. Written as DNA, the CDR3 is TGTGCCAGCGTCAAGGAGTTCGGAAGTCCATACGAGCAGTACTTC. Protein product: CASVKEFGSPYEQYF.

The sample holds many counts of this clonotype. The chain uses TRBV27 and TRBJ1-5; D not certain. This CDR3 has 12 amino acids. Trimming pared 6 bases from V and 6 bases from J, leaving 9 bases between. CDR1 MNHEY and CDR2 SMNVEV come from the germline V gene (reference sequence). CDR3 bases: TGTGCCAGCAGCCGATGGGGTCAGCCCCAGCATTTT. As protein: CASSRWGQPQHF.

At least ten counts were recorded for this clonotype. The chain has TRBV7-2 and TRBJ1-2, with TRBD1 matching over 8 bases. After removal of 5 bases from V and 0 bases from J, the junction contained 5 bases not matched to a gene. Germline CDR1 reads SGHTA; CDR2 reads FQGNSA. This CDR3 has 15 residues. The CDR3 nucleotides are TGTGCCAGCAGCCCGCAGGGGGCGGCTAACTATGGCTACACCTTC. Its translation: CASSPQGAANYGYTF.